These 29 T cell receptor beta chains originate from one sample sequenced in a study of T cell responses to AZD1222 COVID-19 vaccine. Profiled with immunoSEQ multiplex PCR; TCRdb holds only in-frame clones, not every one. The top ten clones hold 3.5% to 4.5% of a sample with approximately 170,000 clones, approximately 93% of them seen once. Specimen: peripheral blood, collected on day 0 of AZD1222 vaccination. The source is an adult in good health.

This chain joins TRBV10-2 and TRBJ1-3; 9 nucleotides match TRBD1. The length of the CDR3 is 16 residues. Germline trimming cut 10 bases from V and 1 base from J; bases unmatched to any gene: 11. Germline lookup yields CDR1 WSHSY and CDR2 SAAADI. The DNA of the CDR3 is TGCGCCACCACACGACAGGGGGTGGTATCTGGAAACACCATATATTTT. As protein: CATTRQGVVSGNTIYF.

The count of this clone is one. V is TRBV7-2 and J is TRBJ1-2; D is unclear. Germline V gene data show CDR1 as SGHTA and CDR2 as FQGNSA. V was shortened by 1 base and J by 4 bases, with 4 bases between the two germline ends. This CDR3 spans 12 amino acids. The CDR3 region has the DNA TGTGCCAGCAGCTTAGGCAGCTATGGCTACACCTTC. Protein sequence: CASSLGSYGYTF.

This clone was counted at least ten times. V gene TRBV5-1 combines with J gene TRBJ1-4, with a weak D call TRBD1 (6 bases). Germline CDR1 reads SGHRS; CDR2 reads YFSETQ. The CDR3 loop spans 15 amino acids. Trimming took 0 bases from V and 8 from J, leaving 14 bases between them. CDR3 sequence reads: CASSLGAGAEEKLFF. As DNA, the CDR3 is TGCGCCAGCAGCTTGGGGGCAGGGGCGGAGGAAAAACTGTTTTTT.

This sequence joins TRBV5-5 and TRBJ2-2, with 8 bases lining up with TRBD1. The V gene end was trimmed by 2 bases and the J gene end by 7 bases; junction bases not matched to a gene: 7. The CDR3 extends over 15 amino acids. Germline V gene sequence: CDR1 SGHKS, CDR2 YYEKEE (reference sequence). CDR3 in DNA: TGTGCCAGCAGCTTTGTGGACAGGGTGATCGGGGAGCTGTTTTTT. This gives the protein CASSFVDRVIGELFF.

Written as DNA, the CDR3 is TGTGCCAGCAGCCAAAATTTAGGGGGATCACCCCTCCACTTT. It specifies CASSQNLGGSPLHF. The chain combines TRBV7-6 with TRBJ1-6; D is perhaps TRBD1 (6 bases). V shed 5 bases and J shed 10 bases, with 15 bases lying between them. This CDR3 is built from 14 residues. The germline gives CDR1 SGHVS, CDR2 FNYEAQ. Supplemented by reference TRBV7-6 and TRBJ1-6, the full variable domain reads GAGVSQSPRYKVTKRGQDVALRCDPISGHVSLYWYRQALGQGPEFLTYFNYEAQQDKSGLPNDRFSAERPEGSISTLTIQRTEQRDSAMYRCASSQNLGGSPLHFGNGTRLTVT.

J is TRBJ1-2 and V is TRBV4-1, with D unresolved. The CDR3 runs 14 residues. V was pared by 0 bases and J by 0 bases, with 5 bases between. Germline loops: CDR1 MGHRA, CDR2 YSYEKL. For the CDR3, the DNA is TGCGCCAGCAGCCAAGACGTGGCTAACTATGGCTACACCTTC. This gives the protein CASSQDVANYGYTF.

J is TRBJ1-2 and V is TRBV25-1; no clear D gene. CDR1 and CDR2 from the germline V gene are MGHDK and SYGVNS. Trimming shortened V by 3 bases and J by 7 bases, and 12 bases separated the two germline ends. The CDR3 is 13 residues long. The CDR3 DNA reads as TGTGCCAGCAGTGACGGTGGGGTACTTGGCTACACCTTC. It specifies CASSDGGVLGYTF.

V gene TRBV12-3 or TRBV12-4 combines with J gene TRBJ2-2; unclear D gene. The CDR3 sequence is 12 residues long. The ends were cut back, 8 bases at V and 3 bases at J, with 7 bases in the middle. The CDR3 region is CASQIYTGELFF. The CDR3 nucleotides read TGTGCCAGCCAGATATACACCGGGGAGCTGTTTTTT.

The chain carries TRBV6-6 and TRBJ2-6; D remains unclear. Germline values: CDR1 MNHNY, CDR2 SVGAGI (reference sequence). Trimming took 4 bases from V and 1 from J, leaving 5 bases between them. This CDR3 spans 14 amino acids. CDR3 amino acids: CASSLGSGANVLTF. CDR3 DNA sequence: TGTGCCAGCAGTTTAGGTTCTGGGGCCAACGTCCTGACTTTC.

The V gene is TRBV7-9, the J gene TRBJ1-1, with D unclear. Between the trimmed V and J ends, which lost 5 bases and 7 bases, there was a span of 11 bases. The CDR3 extends over 12 amino acids. CDR1 is SEHNR and CDR2 is FQNEAQ in the germline V gene (reference sequence). Here the CDR3 reads CASSALTGEAFF. The CDR3 nucleotides are TGTGCCAGCAGCGCCCTGACGGGTGAAGCTTTCTTT.

The chain is built from TRBV4-1 and TRBJ1-6; D is ambiguous. The CDR3 sequence is 15 residues long. V lost 1 base and J 8 bases, leaving 12 bases between the germline ends. CDR1 and CDR2 (germline): MGHRA, YSYEKL. Here the CDR3 DNA reads TGCGCCAGCAGCCAAGTCGCCTCAGGCGATTCACCCCTCCACTTT. Its protein product is CASSQVASGDSPLHF.

This chain joins TRBV4-2 and TRBJ1-1; D possibly corresponds to TRBD1 (5 bases). Trimming took off 1 base at V and 1 base at J, with 10 bases between the two ends. CDR3 length: 15 amino acids. Germline V CDR1 and CDR2: LGHNA, YNFKEQ. The CDR3 region has the DNA TGTGCCAGCAGCCAAGTGGTACAGGCGAACACTGAAGCTTTCTTT. Its protein product is CASSQVVQANTEAFF.

On this clone: Within the sample, other DNA sequences also encode this same CDR3. CDR3 residues: CSVGQGANYGYTF. In nucleotides, the CDR3 is TGCAGCGTTGGACAGGGAGCTAACTATGGCTACACCTTC. The rearrangement links TRBV29-1 to TRBJ1-2; 7 bases are a match to TRBD1. The CDR3 contains 13 residues. The V and J ends lost 4 bases and 0 bases, in that order; junction bases with no gene match: 2. Germline CDR1 reads SQVTM; CDR2 reads ANQGSEA.

The rearrangement links TRBV5-1 to TRBJ2-7; 8 bases map to TRBD2. The germline V gene encodes CDR1 SGHRS and CDR2 YFSETQ. With 8 bases clipped from V and 0 bases from J, the junction kept 7 bases outside the gene matches. The CDR3 has 14 residues. The CDR3 region is CASTSSGHSYEQYF. CDR3 nucleotide sequence: TGCGCCAGTACTTCTAGCGGGCACTCCTACGAGCAGTACTTC.

Written as DNA, the CDR3 is TGTGCCATCAGTGAAAGACAGGGAGGTCTCCGTTCACCCCTCCACTTT. Translating gives CAISERQGGLRSPLHF. The chain carries TRBV10-3 and TRBJ1-6, with 7 bases fitting TRBD1. This CDR3 has 16 residues. Germline V CDR1 and CDR2: ENHRY, SYGVKD. V trimming: 3 bases; J trimming: 9 bases; junction bases outside the gene matches: 11.

The chain links TRBV15 to TRBJ2-6; D is unresolved. CDR3 size: 15 residues. V gave up 1 base and J gave up 5 bases, with 9 bases separating them. The germline gives CDR1 LNHNV, CDR2 YYDKDF (reference sequence). CDR3 residues: CATSRVGGWANVLTF. The CDR3 DNA reads as TGTGCCACCAGCAGAGTAGGTGGGTGGGCCAACGTCCTGACTTTC.

This sequence joins TRBV6-5 and TRBJ1-2, with a possible D match to TRBD1 (5 bases). CDR3 length equals 14 residues. Per germline, CDR1 MNHEY and CDR2 SVGAGI. The ends were cut back, 0 bases at V and 4 bases at J, with 9 bases in the middle. The CDR3: CASSYSSGGYGYTF. The CDR3 nucleotides read TGTGCCAGCAGTTACTCTTCCGGGGGCTATGGCTACACCTTC.

A few counts support this clone. The V call is TRBV18, the J call TRBJ1-4; 8 nucleotides line up with TRBD1. The junction had 4 bases not matched to a gene; V was cut back by 5 bases and J by 8 bases. The CDR3 has 13 residues. The germline CDR1 and CDR2 sequences are KGHSH and LQKENI. CDR3 amino acids: CASSRQGYEKLFF. CDR3 sequence (DNA): TGTGCCAGCTCAAGACAGGGGTACGAAAAACTGTTTTTT.

CDR3 in amino acids: CASSLLRNEQFF. The CDR3 region has the DNA TGTGCCAGCAGCCTTCTACGCAATGAGCAGTTCTTC. The rearrangement links TRBV12-3 or TRBV12-4 to TRBJ2-1; D is unresolved. This CDR3 contains 12 residues. Trimming left V 6 bases short and J 6 bases short, with 9 bases between.

V and J are TRBV6-1 and TRBJ1-5; TRBD1 matches 9 bases. The CDR3 length is 13 residues. V gave up 3 bases and J gave up 7 bases; unmatched junction bases: 1. The V gene's germline CDR1 is MNHNS and CDR2 SASEGT. The CDR3 loop reads CASSETGGQPQHF. The CDR3 bases are TGTGCCAGCAGTGAGACAGGGGGGCAGCCCCAGCATTTT.

The table lists this clone with a count of one. V usage is TRBV12-3 or TRBV12-4 and J usage is TRBJ1-1; a possible D gene is TRBD1 (6 bases). The CDR3 spans 13 residues. Deletions cut 5 bases from V and 1 base from J, with 8 bases between. For the CDR3, the DNA is TGTGCCAGCAGTACGACAGGGAACACTGAAGCTTTCTTT. This sequence encodes CASSTTGNTEAFF.

V and J are TRBV5-6 and TRBJ1-4; D not resolved. There are 14 residues in the CDR3. Trimming stripped 2 bases from V and 0 bases from J, with 5 bases between. CDR1 and CDR2 (germline): SGHDT, YYEEEE. The CDR3 bases are TGTGCCAGCAGCTTTCGTGCAACTAATGAAAAACTGTTTTTT. It codes for CASSFRATNEKLFF.

The genes are TRBV28 and TRBJ1-1; D possibly corresponds to TRBD1 (5 bases). Trimming took off 3 bases at V and 7 bases at J, with 15 bases between the two ends. In germline, CDR1 is MDHEN, CDR2 SYDVKM. CDR3 length: 14 residues. Written as DNA, the CDR3 is TGTGCCAGCAGTTTTCGGGGCAGAGCTTTTGAAGCTTTCTTT. This codes for CASSFRGRAFEAFF.

The chain links TRBV11-2 to TRBJ2-7, with TRBD2 matching over 12 bases. The CDR3 has 16 residues. V was pared by 3 bases and J by 2 bases, with 5 bases of the junction left unmatched. Germline values: CDR1 SGHAT, CDR2 FQNNGV. CDR3 in amino acids: CASSLRLAGDAYEQYF. In DNA, the CDR3 is TGTGCCAGCAGCTTGAGACTAGCGGGGGACGCCTACGAGCAGTACTTC.

The CDR3 region is CASSPRLGGDEQFF. The DNA of the CDR3 is TGCGCCAGCAGCCCTCGATTGGGTGGCGATGAGCAGTTCTTC. The rearrangement links TRBV5-1 to TRBJ2-1; D ambiguous. Trimming pared 4 bases from V and 8 bases from J, leaving 16 bases between. The CDR3 totals 14 residues. Germline values: CDR1 SGHRS, CDR2 YFSETQ.

The chain uses TRBV5-1 and TRBJ2-3; 10 bases map to TRBD2. CDR1 and CDR2 (germline): SGHRS, YFSETQ. Trimming cost V 5 bases and J 2 bases; bases outside gene matches: 2. This CDR3 comprises 14 residues. CDR3 nucleotide sequence: TGCGCCAGCAGAAGCGGGGGGGCCACAGATACGCAGTATTTT. Protein: CASRSGGATDTQYF.

This rearrangement joins TRBV5-1 to TRBJ2-2, with D unclear. This CDR3 region has 15 residues. The V and J ends lost 3 bases and 6 bases respectively, with 15 bases between them. Germline loops: CDR1 SGHRS, CDR2 YFSETQ. Written as DNA, the CDR3 is TGCGCCAGCAGCTCGAACCTAGGGTCGGCCGGGGAGCTGTTTTTT. It encodes CASSSNLGSAGELFF.

V gene TRBV5-1 combines with J gene TRBJ1-6, with D perhaps matching TRBD1 (6 bases). V was clipped by 4 bases and J by 7 bases, with 15 bases between them. Germline loops: CDR1 SGHRS, CDR2 YFSETQ. There are 15 residues in the CDR3. The CDR3 region has the DNA TGCGCCAGCAGCCACGGACAGCCTGGGAATTCACCCCTCCACTTT. Translated: CASSHGQPGNSPLHF.

J is TRBJ1-1 and V is TRBV10-1, with a possible D match to TRBD1 (5 bases). This CDR3 is 14 amino acids long. With 8 bases removed from V and 1 base from J, the gap between germline ends came to 14 bases. Germline V CDR1 and CDR2: WNHNN, SYGVQD (reference sequence). The CDR3 reads CASCAGPWNTEAFF. The CDR3 nucleotides read TGCGCCAGCTGCGCGGGACCGTGGAACACTGAAGCTTTCTTT.